This T cell receptor (beta chain) was profiled in a study of shared clonotypes between healthy human individuals. Germline values: CDR1 SEHNR, CDR2 FQNEAQ (reference sequence). Between the trimmed V and J ends, which lost 1 base and 5 bases, there was a span of 3 bases. CDR3 length: 12 residues. The table came from immunoSEQ multiplex PCR; TCRdb's copy has only in-frame clones and leaves some out. The sample shows fewer than 1.6 million clones, 98% of them seen only once. Broader study findings: In general, naive subsets displayed greater estimated richness than memory subsets did. Read depth was anticipated to influence clonotype sharing among donors.

This clone was detected only a few times. The antigen is unknown. The same CDR3 also results from other DNA sequences found in this sample. Sequenced material: naive CD4+ T cells sorted from blood. Specified subset: CD45RA+ positively selected. The TCR was taken from a man aged 30 to 45 in good health. V usage is TRBV7-9 and J usage is TRBJ1-5; no clear D gene. DNA for the CDR3: TGTGCCAGCAGCTTAGACTATCAGCCCCAGCATTTT. Its translation is CASSLDYQPQHF.